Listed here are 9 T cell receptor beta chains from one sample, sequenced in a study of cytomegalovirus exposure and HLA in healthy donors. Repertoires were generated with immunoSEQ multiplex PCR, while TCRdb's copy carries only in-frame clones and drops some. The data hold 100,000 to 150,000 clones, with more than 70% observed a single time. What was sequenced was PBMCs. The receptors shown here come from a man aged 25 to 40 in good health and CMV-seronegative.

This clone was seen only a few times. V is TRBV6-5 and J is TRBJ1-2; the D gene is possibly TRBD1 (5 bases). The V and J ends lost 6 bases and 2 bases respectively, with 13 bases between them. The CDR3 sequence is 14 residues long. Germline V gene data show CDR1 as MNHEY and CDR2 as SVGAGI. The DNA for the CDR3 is TGTGCCAGCAGAGCCGGGGGGGAGAACTATGGCTACACCTTC. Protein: CASRAGGENYGYTF.

CDR3 region: CASSEFTGGFTEAFF. The CDR3 DNA is TGTGCCAGCAGTGAATTTACAGGGGGCTTTACTGAAGCTTTCTTT. V is TRBV25-1 and J is TRBJ1-1, with 9 bases fitting TRBD1. There are 15 residues in the CDR3. Germline CDR1 MGHDK, CDR2 SYGVNS. Trimming took 1 base from V and 5 from J; bases not matched to a gene: 5.

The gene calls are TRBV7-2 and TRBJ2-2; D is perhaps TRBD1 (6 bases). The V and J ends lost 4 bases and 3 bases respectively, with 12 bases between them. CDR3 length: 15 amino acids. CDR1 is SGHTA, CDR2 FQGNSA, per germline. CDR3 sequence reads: CASSSPGHYTGELFF. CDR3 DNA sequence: TGTGCCAGCAGCTCTCCGGGACATTACACCGGGGAGCTGTTTTTT.

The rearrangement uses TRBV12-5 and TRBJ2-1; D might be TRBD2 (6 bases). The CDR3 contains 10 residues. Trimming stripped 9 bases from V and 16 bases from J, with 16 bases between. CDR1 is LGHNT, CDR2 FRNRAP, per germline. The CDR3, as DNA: TGTGCTAGCCGGGACTCACAGACCTTCTTC. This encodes CASRDSQTFF.

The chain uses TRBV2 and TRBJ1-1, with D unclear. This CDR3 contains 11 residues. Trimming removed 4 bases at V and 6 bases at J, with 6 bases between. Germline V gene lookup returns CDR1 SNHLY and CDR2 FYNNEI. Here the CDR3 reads CASSVRAEAFF. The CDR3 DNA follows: TGTGCCAGCAGTGTGCGAGCTGAAGCTTTCTTT.

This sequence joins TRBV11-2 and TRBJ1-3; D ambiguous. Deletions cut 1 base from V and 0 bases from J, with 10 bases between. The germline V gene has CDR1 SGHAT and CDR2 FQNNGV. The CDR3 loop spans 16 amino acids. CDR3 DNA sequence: TGTGCCAGCAGCTTAGCGCACAGCTCCTCTGGAAACACCATATATTTT. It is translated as CASSLAHSSSGNTIYF. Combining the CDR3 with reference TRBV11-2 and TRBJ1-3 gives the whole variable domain EAGVAQSPRYKIIEKRQSVAFWCNPISGHATLYWYQQILGQGPKLLIQFQNNGVVDDSQLPKDRFSAERLKGVDSTLKIQPAKLEDSAVYLCASSLAHSSSGNTIYFGEGSWLTVV.

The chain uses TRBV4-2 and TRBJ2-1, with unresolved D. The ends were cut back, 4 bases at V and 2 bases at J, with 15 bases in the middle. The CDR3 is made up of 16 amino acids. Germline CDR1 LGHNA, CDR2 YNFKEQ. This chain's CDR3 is CASSPSSLVTYNEQFF. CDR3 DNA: TGTGCCAGCAGCCCGTCGTCCCTAGTAACCTACAATGAGCAGTTCTTC.

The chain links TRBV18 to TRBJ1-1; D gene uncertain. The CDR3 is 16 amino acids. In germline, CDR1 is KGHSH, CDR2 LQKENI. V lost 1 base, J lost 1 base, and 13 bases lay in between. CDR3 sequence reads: CASSPRHIGGNTEAFF. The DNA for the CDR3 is TGTGCCAGCTCACCACGACATATCGGAGGGAACACTGAAGCTTTCTTT.

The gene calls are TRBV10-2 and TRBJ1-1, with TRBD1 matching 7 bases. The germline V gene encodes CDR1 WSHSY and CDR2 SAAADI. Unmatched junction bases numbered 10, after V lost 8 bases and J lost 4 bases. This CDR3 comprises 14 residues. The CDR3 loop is CASARAGGITEAFF. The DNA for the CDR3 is TGCGCCAGCGCAAGGGCAGGGGGGATCACTGAAGCTTTCTTT.